Listed below are T cell receptor beta chains from one sample, sequenced in a study of human T cells and chemical hapten exposure. TCRdb re-derived calls from the RACE reads in MiXCR, one entry per CDR3 protein. This table holds 300,000 to 450,000 distinct CDR3 sequences, around 5.5% found once. The sequencing used whole blood, collected in connection with sensitization to the hapten diphenylcyclopropenone (DPC). Every receptor here comes from a woman between 18 and 29 years old with alopecia areata. Some clones in this sample may be carry-over from other donors' samples. CDR3s include the opening cysteine and the closing phenylalanine or tryptophan. A D gene is named only where the DNA matches it firmly. Rows may omit the clone size; those that give it use once, few, many or a size class.

TGCAGTGCTAGGAGGACAGGGCTGAATTCACCCCTCCACTTT CSARRTGLNSPLHF TRBJ1-6 many TRBD1 TRBV20-1
TGTGCCAGCAGTTACTCGGTTGGGGGCTACACTGAAGCTTTCTTT CASSYSVGGYTEAFF TRBJ1-1 few - TRBV6-5
TGTGCCAGCAGGGTCGGCACCGGGACTGAAGCTTTCTTT CASRVGTGTEAFF TRBJ1-1 many - TRBV5-4
TGTGCCAGCAGTTACACCGGGGGGCAAGTTGAGCAGTTCTTC CASSYTGGQVEQFF TRBJ2-1 - - TRBV27
TGTGCCAGCAGTAAACAGGGTGACAATCAGCCCCAGCATTTT CASSKQGDNQPQHF TRBJ1-5 few - TRBV6-5
TGTGCCAGCACCCCCACAGGGGGCGGCAATCAGCCCCAGCATTTT CASTPTGGGNQPQHF TRBJ1-5 many TRBD1 TRBV7-2
TGTGCCAGCAGCTTAGCGGTCACAGGGAGTTCACCCCTCCACTTT CASSLAVTGSSPLHF TRBJ1-6 many - TRBV7-2
TGTGCCAGCAGCTTAGCCGATTCGGAGACCCAGTACTTC CASSLADSETQYF TRBJ2-5 - - TRBV11-1
TGTGCCAGCAGTCGACCGCGCAGGGGCGGAATATCCGGGGAGCTGTTTTTT CASSRPRRGGISGELFF TRBJ2-2 few - TRBV12-3/TRBV12-4
TGTGCCAGCAGTAGGACCCACCTGAGGGAGCAGTACTTC CASSRTHLREQYF TRBJ2-7 - - TRBV6-2/TRBV6-3
TGTGCCAGCAGTGAGGGGAGCGAGCAGTACTTC CASSEGSEQYF TRBJ2-7 many - TRBV6-5
TGTGCCAGCAGCCCTAACAGGAGGGTAGAGACCCAGTACTTC CASSPNRRVETQYF TRBJ2-5 few - TRBV5-5
TGTGCCAGCAGCCCCGTCCGGAACTCTGGGGCCAACGTCCTGACTTTC CASSPVRNSGANVLTF TRBJ2-6 - - TRBV3-1
TGTGCCAGCAGCGAAAAAAAAGAGAACACTGAAGCTTTCTTT CASSEKKENTEAFF TRBJ1-1 many - TRBV7-9
TGTGCCACCCAGGGGGGGGATCAGCCCCAGCATTTT CATQGGDQPQHF TRBJ1-5 few TRBD1 TRBV28
TGTGCCAGCAGCCCTTTCCCTTTAGACAGGGGGCTCAATGAAAAACTGTTTTTT CASSPFPLDRGLNEKLFF TRBJ1-4 - TRBD1 TRBV7-9
TGTGCCAGCAGTTACGGCGGGACAGGGGAAACTGAAGCTTTCTTT CASSYGGTGETEAFF TRBJ1-1 few TRBD1 TRBV6-2/TRBV6-3
TGCAGTGCCTCCTTATTAAGGGGGGCTTCCTACAATGAGCAGTTCTTC CSASLLRGASYNEQFF TRBJ2-1 once - TRBV20-1
TGTGCCAGCAGTTTACCAGGGGGCCGGCGGGAGCAGTACTTC CASSLPGGRREQYF TRBJ2-7 few TRBD1 TRBV28
TGTGCCAGCAGGACAGACGTCTCTGGGGCCAACGTCCTGACTTTC CASRTDVSGANVLTF TRBJ2-6 few - TRBV6-1
TGCGCCAGCAGCTTGGAAACTAGCACAGATACGCAGTATTTT CASSLETSTDTQYF TRBJ2-3 many - TRBV5-1
TGTGCCAGCAGTTTAACACAGGGGCGCACAGATACGCAGTATTTT CASSLTQGRTDTQYF TRBJ2-3 many TRBD1 TRBV27
TGTGCCAGCGCGGTAGGCCGGGACTTTGGTCAGCCCCAGCATTTT CASAVGRDFGQPQHF TRBJ1-5 few - TRBV7-9
TGTGCCAGCAGTCCAGGGGGGGCATCAGGGCCCCAGCATTTT CASSPGGASGPQHF TRBJ1-5 many TRBD1 TRBV6-2/TRBV6-3
TGCAGCGTTTCACCGACAGGGATCTATGGCTACACCTTC CSVSPTGIYGYTF TRBJ1-2 - TRBD1 TRBV29-1
TGTGCCAGCAGCCCAGATAGGGGGGGCGCCACGAACACCGGGGAGCTGTTTTTT CASSPDRGGATNTGELFF TRBJ2-2 few - TRBV7-6
TGCAGTGCTTCTCCCCCACTAGCGGGGGGCCCCACAGATACGCAGTATTTT CSASPPLAGGPTDTQYF TRBJ2-3 - TRBD2 TRBV20-1
TGTGCCACCAGCCTGTTCGCCCCCAACAGGGCGACAGAGACCCAGTACTTC CATSLFAPNRATETQYF TRBJ2-5 many - TRBV15
TGTGCTAGTGGTTCGACAGGGAAATCTTCGGGAGGGGCCAACGTCCTGACTTTC CASGSTGKSSGGANVLTF TRBJ2-6 many TRBD1 TRBV12-5
TGTGCCAGCAGCCCCAGGGACACTCCTGAAGCTTTCTTT CASSPRDTPEAFF TRBJ1-1 many - TRBV13
TGTGCCAGCAGCACGACTAGCGGGATTCCAGATACGCAGTATTTT CASSTTSGIPDTQYF TRBJ2-3 few TRBD2 TRBV9
TGTGCCAGCAGCCCATTTGGGACTAGCACAGATACGCAGTATTTT CASSPFGTSTDTQYF TRBJ2-3 many - TRBV6-5
TGTGCCAGCAGTCCGGCAGGTGGGTTCGGCACAGATACGCAGTATTTT CASSPAGGFGTDTQYF TRBJ2-3 many - TRBV12-3/TRBV12-4
TGTGCCAGCAGCCGCCGCCTAGACTCATCCTACGAGCAGTACTTC CASSRRLDSSYEQYF TRBJ2-7 - - TRBV27
TGTGCCAGCAGTTACAGGGGTCCCCAGCATTTT CASSYRGPQHF TRBJ1-5 many TRBD1 TRBV2
TGTGCCAGCAGCGGAATCGGGGCTTTAACGGGCACAGATACGCAGTATTTT CASSGIGALTGTDTQYF TRBJ2-3 - - TRBV25-1
TGCGCCAGCAGCCGTGGGATGCAGCGACAAGAGACCCAGTACTTC CASSRGMQRQETQYF TRBJ2-5 few - TRBV4-1